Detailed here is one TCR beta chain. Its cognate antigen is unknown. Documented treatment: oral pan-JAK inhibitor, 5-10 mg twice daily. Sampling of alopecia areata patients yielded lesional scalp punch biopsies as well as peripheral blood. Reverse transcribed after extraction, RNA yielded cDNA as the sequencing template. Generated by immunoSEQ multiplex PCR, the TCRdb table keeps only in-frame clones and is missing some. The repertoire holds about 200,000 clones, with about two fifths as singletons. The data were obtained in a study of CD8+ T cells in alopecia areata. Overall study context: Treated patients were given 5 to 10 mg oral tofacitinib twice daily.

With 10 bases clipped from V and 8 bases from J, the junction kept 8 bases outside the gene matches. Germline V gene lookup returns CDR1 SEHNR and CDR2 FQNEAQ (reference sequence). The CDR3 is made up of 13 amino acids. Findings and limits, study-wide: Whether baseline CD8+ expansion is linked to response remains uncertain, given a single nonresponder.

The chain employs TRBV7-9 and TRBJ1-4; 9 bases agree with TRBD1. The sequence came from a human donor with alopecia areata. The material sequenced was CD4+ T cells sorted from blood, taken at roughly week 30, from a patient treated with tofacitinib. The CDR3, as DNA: TGTGCCACCCGGGACAGGGTTACAGAAAAACTGTTTTTT. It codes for CATRDRVTEKLFF.